What follows are 15 T cell receptor beta chains derived from one specimen sequenced in a study of response to subunit inactivated influenza vaccine (dated by TCRdb to 2016 to 2019). To prepare the library, RT-PCR was applied. This sample was sequenced with an Illumina HiSeq 2500. The public reads were run again by TCRdb, first through fastp at Q25 and then through MiXCR, and only productive beta chains were kept. Records with the same CDR3 protein are collapsed into one entry carrying the most frequent genes and DNA. The sample includes 560,000 or so distinct CDR3 sequences, with 7.5% to 8.5% observed a single time. Approximately 12% of the sample is taken by the ten largest. The sample here was PBMCs from blood, taken roughly 24 months after vaccination. Receptors originate from a man in his fifties or sixties who received an inactivated influenza vaccine. Donor details come from another sample of the same person, matched by shared clones.

This clonotype turned up a few times. The chain has TRBV4-3 and TRBJ2-7, with D possibly TRBD2 on 6 matching bases. Germline V gene lookup returns CDR1 LGHNA and CDR2 YSLEER. This CDR3 spans 15 amino acids. The V end lost 0 bases, the J end lost 2 bases, and 11 bases lay between the germline ends. The CDR3 DNA reads as TGCGCCAGCAGCCAAGAGGGGGGAGTCGCCTACGAGCAGTACTTC. Encoded protein: CASSQEGGVAYEQYF.

This clonotype appeared a few times. The chain has TRBV20-1 and TRBJ2-1; TRBD1 matches at 7 bases. Per germline, CDR1 DFQATT and CDR2 SNEGSKA (reference sequence). The CDR3 sequence is 16 residues long. V lost 0 bases and J lost 2; bases outside the gene matches: 7. CDR3: CSARDWKGGTYNEQFF. CDR3 coding DNA: TGCAGTGCTAGAGATTGGAAAGGGGGCACCTACAATGAGCAGTTCTTC.

This clonotype was observed at least ten times. The J gene is TRBJ2-3, the V gene TRBV18; 7 bases match TRBD1. The CDR3 runs to 14 residues. Looked up from germline, CDR1 is KGHSH and CDR2 is LQKENI. J was trimmed by 2 bases and V by 6 bases; bases with no gene match: 5. The chain's CDR3 is CASSLGQYTDTQYF. The CDR3 DNA reads TGTGCCAGCTCCCTGGGACAGTACACAGATACGCAGTATTTT.

In its sample, this clonotype was seen a few times. Sequence at one end of the junction differs from germline and may be a read error. V is TRBV20-1 and J is TRBJ2-7, with 8 nucleotides matching TRBD2. The CDR3 contains 14 residues. CDR1 is DFQATT and CDR2 is SNEGSKA in the germline V gene (reference sequence). CDR3 bases: TGCAGTGCTCGAGAGCCCGGGGGGGCATACGAGCAGTACTTC. Residues: CSAREPGGAYEQYF.

The chain has TRBV12-3 or TRBV12-4 and TRBJ1-6; TRBD1 aligns across 7 bases. The CDR3 has 14 residues. V was pared by 4 bases and J by 8 bases, with 5 bases of the junction left unmatched. The CDR3 bases are TGTGCCAGCAGTTACAGGGGTGGGGATTCACCCCTCCACTTT. Protein product: CASSYRGGDSPLHF.

This clonotype has just a few counts. The V gene is TRBV18, the J gene TRBJ2-1; perhaps TRBD2 as D (6 bases). Trimming stripped 6 bases from V and 6 bases from J, with 18 bases between. Germline CDR1 KGHSH, CDR2 LQKENI. The CDR3 spans 15 residues. CDR3 in amino acids: CASSPSVLAANEQFF. Here the CDR3 DNA reads TGTGCCAGCTCCCCCTCCGTTTTAGCGGCCAATGAGCAGTTCTTC.

There are many counts of this clonotype. The chain employs TRBV3-1 and TRBJ1-5; D not resolved. V was clipped by 2 bases and J by 6 bases, with 8 bases between them. CDR1 and CDR2 from the germline V gene are LGHDT and YNNKEL (reference sequence). The CDR3 totals 13 residues. The CDR3: CASSQLPLQPQHF. Here the CDR3 DNA reads TGTGCCAGCAGCCAATTACCCCTTCAGCCCCAGCATTTT.

V is TRBV6-4 and J is TRBJ1-5; D is ambiguous. This CDR3 has 13 amino acids. V was pared by 2 bases and J by 4 bases, with 6 bases between. Germline V gene sequence: CDR1 MRHNA, CDR2 SNTAGT. The CDR3 DNA sequence: TGTGCCAGCAGTGACGAGCCTAATCAGCCCCAGCATTTT. Translation: CASSDEPNQPQHF.

This clonotype was found a few times. This chain connects TRBV18 to TRBJ2-1; D remains ambiguous. The CDR3 covers 13 residues. The V end was cut by 2 bases, the J end by 7 bases, with 9 bases between. Germline-derived CDR1 and CDR2 are KGHSH and LQKENI. In DNA form, the CDR3 reads TGTGCCAGCTCACCATCCCCCACTAATGAGCAGTTCTTC. Amino acids: CASSPSPTNEQFF.

The chain uses TRBV24-1 and TRBJ2-1, with TRBD2 matching over 7 bases. Germline values: CDR1 KGHDR, CDR2 SFDVKD. The CDR3 extends over 12 amino acids. J gave up 7 bases and V 7 bases, and 3 bases lay outside the gene matches. CDR3 in amino acids: CATSGGYNEQFF. The CDR3 DNA reads TGTGCCACCAGCGGGGGGTATAATGAGCAGTTCTTC.

In its sample, this clonotype was seen many times. The chain couples TRBV12-3 or TRBV12-4 to TRBJ2-4, with D hard to call. The CDR3 has 12 residues. The V gene lost 1 base and the J gene lost 8 bases, with 6 bases spanning the gap. The CDR3 loop reads CASSLGSHIQYF. Here the CDR3 DNA reads TGTGCCAGCAGTTTAGGGAGCCACATTCAGTACTTC.

This clonotype has only a few counts. The chain links TRBV4-3 to TRBJ1-1, with 7 bases fitting TRBD1. Trimming took 3 bases from V and 7 from J; bases not matched to a gene: 14. The V gene's germline CDR1 is LGHNA and CDR2 YSLEER. CDR3 length: 16 residues. CDR3 nucleotide sequence: TGCGCCAGCAGCCAGGGGACAGCTCCTTCTCCGATTGAAGCTTTCTTT. This translates into CASSQGTAPSPIEAFF.

This clonotype was detected ten times or more. This chain uses TRBV10-3 with TRBJ1-4; 8 nucleotides align to TRBD1. The CDR3 runs to 16 residues. V lost 6 bases and J lost 7; bases outside the gene matches: 13. The germline V gene has CDR1 ENHRY and CDR2 SYGVKD. The CDR3 region is CAISPGATGETEKLFF. The CDR3 coding sequence is TGTGCCATCAGCCCGGGTGCGACAGGGGAGACTGAAAAACTGTTTTTT.

This clonotype was recorded many times. The V call is TRBV12-5, the J call TRBJ2-2; no reliable D call. Germline V gene sequence: CDR1 LGHNT, CDR2 FRNRAP. V was trimmed by 5 bases and J by 3 bases, leaving 4 bases between them. The CDR3 covers 12 residues. The CDR3 region is CASGLDTGELFF. CDR3 DNA: TGTGCTAGTGGTCTAGACACCGGGGAGCTGTTTTTT.

This clonotype was observed many times. The rearrangement joins TRBV3-1 to TRBJ1-6, with 7 bases matching TRBD1. The CDR3 spans 14 residues. Trimming took 4 bases from V and 6 from J; bases not matched to a gene: 3. CDR1 and CDR2 from the germline V gene are LGHDT and YNNKEL (reference sequence). CDR3 sequence: CASSPGTVNSPLHF. The CDR3 nucleotides read TGTGCCAGCAGCCCGGGGACAGTTAATTCACCCCTCCACTTT.